One sample yielded the 18 T cell receptor beta chains listed below, sequenced in a study of T cells in Graves' hyperthyroidism and ophthalmopathy. RNA transcripts were the template for amplifying TCR beta CDR3 regions. First-round RT-PCR targeting the TCR CDR3 was performed with the HTBI primer set. Each CDR3 protein is one row after TCRdb ran MiXCR on the multiplex PCR reads. The data hold 300,000 to 500,000 distinct CDR3 sequences, with around an eighth observed a single time. Sequencing was done on a sample of blood. Receptors were obtained from a man aged 50-59 years with Graves' ophthalmopathy.

In its sample, this clonotype was seen many times. The CDR3: CAISVGGRNEQFF. CDR3 nucleotide sequence: TGTGCCATCAGTGTCGGGGGTAGGAATGAGCAGTTCTTC. This sequence joins TRBV10-3 and TRBJ2-1; possibly TRBD2 for D (6 bases). The V end was cut by 4 bases, the J end by 7 bases, with 11 bases between. The CDR3 is 13 residues long. Looked up from germline, CDR1 is ENHRY and CDR2 is SYGVKD.

This clonotype was recorded many times. V is TRBV5-1 and J is TRBJ1-1; D is unclear. This CDR3 is built from 15 residues. Between the trimmed V and J ends, which lost 4 bases and 0 bases, there was a span of 13 bases. The germline gives CDR1 SGHRS, CDR2 YFSETQ. The CDR3 DNA sequence: TGCGCCAGCAGCCCTGGCGTCCACATGAACACTGAAGCTTTCTTT. Protein product: CASSPGVHMNTEAFF.

The rearrangement links TRBV7-9 to TRBJ2-5, with TRBD1 as a possible D gene (5 bases). V lost 8 bases and J lost 2, with 24 bases in between. Looked up from germline, CDR1 is SEHNR and CDR2 is FQNEAQ (reference sequence). The CDR3 consists of 17 residues. CDR3 in amino acids: CASAGETAGALQETQYF. CDR3 nucleotides: TGTGCCAGCGCAGGAGAGACAGCCGGAGCATTACAAGAGACCCAGTACTTC.

Worth noting for this clonotype: A much larger clone sits a single nucleotide away, making a read error possible. Likely a read error: the CDR3 ends without its conserved phenylalanine or tryptophan. CDR3 sequence reads: CASSLGHAGPYEQYL. The CDR3 DNA is TGTGCCAGCAGCTTAGGACACGCCGGGCCCTACGAGCAGTACCTC. The chain is built from TRBV7-6 and TRBJ2-7; D is ambiguous. Germline V gene data show CDR1 as SGHVS and CDR2 as FNYEAQ. This CDR3 is built from 15 residues. V was pared by 1 base and J by 2 bases, with 12 bases between.

This clonotype showed up many times. CDR3 sequence: CASSPRQGDSGYTF. CDR3 DNA sequence: TGTGCCAGCAGCCCAAGACAGGGGGATAGTGGCTACACCTTC. This chain uses TRBV3-1 with TRBJ1-2; 9 bases are a match to TRBD1. Trimming took 4 bases from V and 7 from J; bases not matched to a gene: 7. This CDR3 region has 14 residues. Per the germline V gene, CDR1 is LGHDT and CDR2 is YNNKEL (reference sequence). The full variable domain, in which reference TRBV3-1 and TRBJ1-2 provide the parts outside the CDR3, is DTAVSQTPKYLVTQMGNDKSIKCEQNLGHDTMYWYKQDSKKFLKIMFSYNNKELIINETVPNRFSPKSPDKAHLNLHINSLELGDSAVYFCASSPRQGDSGYTFGSGTRLTVV.

The chain carries TRBV6-1 and TRBJ1-1, with TRBD1 matching over 7 bases. This CDR3 region has 13 residues. CDR1 MNHNS and CDR2 SASEGT come from the germline V gene. V was clipped by 6 bases and J by 4 bases; unmatched bases: 5. The chain's CDR3 is CASRAGGSTEAFF. Here the CDR3 DNA reads TGTGCCAGCAGGGCAGGGGGTAGCACTGAAGCTTTCTTT.

Note on this clonotype: A clone one base away is much larger, so this may be a read error. This chain links TRBV27 with TRBJ2-2, with TRBD2 matching over 7 bases. Trimming removed 6 bases from V and 4 bases from J; junction bases left unmatched: 11. This CDR3 is 16 amino acids long. CDR1 is MNHEY, CDR2 SMNVEV, per germline (reference sequence). The CDR3 region has the DNA TGTGCCAGCAGACCCCTGGGACTAACGAGCACCGGGGAGCTGTTTTTT. This sequence encodes CASRPLGLTSTGELFF.

The chain is built from TRBV29-1 and TRBJ2-2, with 15 bases aligning to TRBD2. V gave up 4 bases and J gave up 5 bases; unmatched junction bases: 2. The CDR3 sequence is 15 residues long. Germline CDR1 reads SQVTM; CDR2 reads ANQGSEA. The DNA for the CDR3 is TGCAGCGTTGGGGGGACTAGCGGGAGGACCGGGGAGCTGTTTTTT. Protein: CSVGGTSGRTGELFF.

V usage is TRBV6-5 and J usage is TRBJ2-5; weak D call: TRBD2 (5 bases). V lost 0 bases to trimming and J lost 5 bases, with 7 bases between them. Germline CDR1 is MNHEY and CDR2 is SVGAGI. The CDR3 loop spans 13 amino acids. CDR3 loop: CASSYSRDETQYF. The DNA for the CDR3 is TGTGCCAGCAGTTACTCGAGGGATGAGACCCAGTACTTC.

There are many counts of this clonotype. This chain uses TRBV24-1 with TRBJ2-1; 11 bases map to TRBD2. Looked up from germline, CDR1 is KGHDR and CDR2 is SFDVKD. J gave up 6 bases and V 7 bases, and 7 bases lay outside the gene matches. This CDR3 is 15 amino acids long. Here the CDR3 DNA reads TGTGCCACCAGCCAAACGGGACTAGCGGCCAATGAGCAGTTCTTC. Its translation: CATSQTGLAANEQFF.

This clonotype turned up a few times. The chain carries TRBV6-1 and TRBJ1-1; weak D call: TRBD1 (5 bases). CDR1 is MNHNS and CDR2 is SASEGT in the germline V gene. The CDR3 contains 15 residues. The V end lost 6 bases, the J end lost 1 base, and 15 bases lay between the germline ends. The CDR3 sequence is CASSPGHSGNTEAFF. Here the CDR3 DNA reads TGTGCCAGCAGCCCCGGACATTCGGGGAACACTGAAGCTTTCTTT.

J is TRBJ1-6 and V is TRBV6-2 or TRBV6-3; D gene ambiguous. Trimming stripped 5 bases from V and 7 bases from J, with 12 bases between. The CDR3 has 14 residues. CDR1 and CDR2 (germline): MNHEY, SVGEGT. The DNA of the CDR3 is TGTGCCAGCAGTCTGCGGGGAGGGAATTCACCCCTCCACTTT. Residues: CASSLRGGNSPLHF.

This clonotype was seen at least ten times. The J gene is TRBJ2-4, the V gene TRBV2; TRBD1 matches 7 bases. This CDR3 contains 17 residues. V shed 0 bases, J shed 7 bases, and the junction held 12 bases outside the gene matches. CDR1 SNHLY and CDR2 FYNNEI come from the germline V gene. The CDR3 DNA reads TGTGCCAGCAGTGAAGCGCTTCCAAGAGGGGGCGCGAACATTCAGTACTTC. Translation: CASSEALPRGGANIQYF.

V gene TRBV4-1 combines with J gene TRBJ2-3; 11 bases are shared with TRBD2. Germline assignment: CDR1 MGHRA and CDR2 YSYEKL. This CDR3 is built from 17 residues. V was clipped by 1 base and J by 1 base; unmatched bases: 4. The CDR3 sequence: CASSQAGLADRTDTQYF. The CDR3 nucleotides read TGCGCCAGCAGCCAAGCGGGACTAGCGGATCGCACAGATACGCAGTATTTT.

Note on this clonotype: The conserved phenylalanine or tryptophan is not found at the CDR3 terminus, so this likely reflects a read error. The CDR3 DNA follows: TGTGCCAGCAGACCCACGGCGGGGGGTCTGCGGGACGAGCAGTACCTC. This gives the protein CASRPTAGGLRDEQYL. This chain uses TRBV27 with TRBJ2-7; TRBD2 matches 8 bases. CDR1 is MNHEY and CDR2 is SMNVEV in the germline V gene (reference sequence). Trimming took 6 bases from V and 5 from J; bases not matched to a gene: 15. This CDR3 contains 16 residues.

This clonotype has ten or more counts. The chain recombines TRBV11-2 with TRBJ2-5; 8 positions agree with TRBD2. Trimming removed 4 bases from V and 4 bases from J; junction bases left unmatched: 8. This CDR3 region has 15 residues. CDR1 and CDR2 (germline): SGHAT, FQNNGV. CDR3 sequence (DNA): TGTGCCAGCAGCTCCCTGCGGGAGGTGGTAGAGACCCAGTACTTC. Translation: CASSSLREVVETQYF.

This rearrangement joins TRBV18 to TRBJ2-2; a weak D match, TRBD1 (5 bases). V gave up 6 bases and J gave up 0 bases, with 11 bases separating them. Germline V CDR1 and CDR2: KGHSH, LQKENI. The CDR3 has 15 residues. The CDR3 coding sequence is TGTGCCAGCTCCACCAGGGTCGCGAACACCGGGGAGCTGTTTTTT. It codes for CASSTRVANTGELFF. Using reference TRBV18 and TRBJ2-2 for the parts outside the CDR3, the full variable domain is NAGVMQNPRHLVRRRGQEARLRCSPMKGHSHVYWYRQLPEEGLKFMVYLQKENIIDESGMPKERFSAEFPKEGPSILRIQQVVRGDSAAYFCASSTRVANTGELFFGEGSRLTVL.

V gene TRBV20-1 combines with J gene TRBJ1-4; D is ambiguous. V lost 6 bases, J lost 3 bases, and 20 bases lay in between. The CDR3 is 16 residues long. CDR1 and CDR2 (germline): DFQATT, SNEGSKA (reference sequence). CDR3 bases: TGCAGTGCACCCCTAGGGAGGCAAATGGCTAATGAAAAACTGTTTTTT. As protein: CSAPLGRQMANEKLFF.